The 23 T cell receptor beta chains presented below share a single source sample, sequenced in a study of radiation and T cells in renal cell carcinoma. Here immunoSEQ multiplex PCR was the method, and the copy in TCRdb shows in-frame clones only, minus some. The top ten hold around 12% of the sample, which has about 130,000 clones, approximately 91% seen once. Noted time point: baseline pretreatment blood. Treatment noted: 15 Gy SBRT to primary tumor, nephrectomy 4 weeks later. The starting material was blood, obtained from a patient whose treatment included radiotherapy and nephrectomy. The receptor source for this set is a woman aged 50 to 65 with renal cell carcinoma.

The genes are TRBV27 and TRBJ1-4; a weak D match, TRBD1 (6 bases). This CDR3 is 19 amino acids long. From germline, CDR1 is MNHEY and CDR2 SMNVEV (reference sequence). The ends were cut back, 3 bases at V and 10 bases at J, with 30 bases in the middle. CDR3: CASSLVGRGGAQGMGKLFF. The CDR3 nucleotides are TGTGCCAGCAGTTTGGTGGGGAGAGGGGGGGCGCAAGGAATGGGAAAACTGTTTTTT.

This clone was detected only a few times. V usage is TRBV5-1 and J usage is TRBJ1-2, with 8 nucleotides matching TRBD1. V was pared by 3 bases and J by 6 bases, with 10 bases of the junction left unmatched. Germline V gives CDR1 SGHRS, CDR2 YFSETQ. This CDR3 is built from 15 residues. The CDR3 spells CASSWSTGEQNGYTF. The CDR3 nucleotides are TGCGCCAGCAGCTGGTCGACAGGGGAGCAGAATGGCTACACCTTC. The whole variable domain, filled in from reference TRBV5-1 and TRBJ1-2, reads KAGVTQTPRYLIKTRGQQVTLSCSPISGHRSVSWYQQTPGQGLQFLFEYFSETQRNKGNFPGRFSGRQFSNSRSEMNVSTLELGDSALYLCASSWSTGEQNGYTFGSGTRLTVV.

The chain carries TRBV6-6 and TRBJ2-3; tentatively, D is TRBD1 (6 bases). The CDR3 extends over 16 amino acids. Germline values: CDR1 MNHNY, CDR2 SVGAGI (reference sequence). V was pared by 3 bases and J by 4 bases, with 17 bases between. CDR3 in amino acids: CASSYSQGSSPDTQYF. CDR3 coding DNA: TGTGCCAGCAGTTATTCTCAGGGGAGTAGCCCAGATACGCAGTATTTT.

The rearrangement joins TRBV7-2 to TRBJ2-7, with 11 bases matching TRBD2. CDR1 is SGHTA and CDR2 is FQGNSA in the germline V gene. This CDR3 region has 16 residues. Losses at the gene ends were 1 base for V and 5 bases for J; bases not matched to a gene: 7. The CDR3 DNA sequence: TGTGCCAGCAGCTTAGAGGGGACTAGCGGTACCCACGAGCAGTACTTC. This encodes CASSLEGTSGTHEQYF.

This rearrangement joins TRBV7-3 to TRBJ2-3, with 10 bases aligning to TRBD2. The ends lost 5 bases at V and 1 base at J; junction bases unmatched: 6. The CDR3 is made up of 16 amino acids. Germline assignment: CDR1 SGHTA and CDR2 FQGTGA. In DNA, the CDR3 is TGTGCCAGCAGCCGTGTCACTAGCGGGGGCACAGATACGCAGTATTTT. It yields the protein CASSRVTSGGTDTQYF.

CDR3 nucleotide sequence: TGTGCCAGTAGTATGGTCGGGGGGGCTTTCAATGAGCAGTTCTTC. Its protein is CASSMVGGAFNEQFF. The V gene is TRBV19, the J gene TRBJ2-1; 8 bases map to TRBD2. The CDR3 sequence is 15 residues long. From germline, CDR1 is LNHDA and CDR2 SQIVND (reference sequence). V lost 3 bases to trimming and J lost 6 bases; unmatched junction nucleotides: 7.

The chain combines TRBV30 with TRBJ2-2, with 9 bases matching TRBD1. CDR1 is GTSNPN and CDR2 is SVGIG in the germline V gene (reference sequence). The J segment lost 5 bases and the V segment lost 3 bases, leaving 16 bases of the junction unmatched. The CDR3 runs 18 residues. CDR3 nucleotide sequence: TGTGCCTGGAGCCGGGGTTGGGGACAGGGATTATTGACCGGGGAGCTGTTTTTT. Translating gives CAWSRGWGQGLLTGELFF.

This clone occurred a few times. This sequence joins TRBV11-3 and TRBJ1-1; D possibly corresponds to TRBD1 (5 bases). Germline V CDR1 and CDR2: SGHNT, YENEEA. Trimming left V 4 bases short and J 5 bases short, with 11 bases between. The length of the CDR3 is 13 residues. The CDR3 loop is CASSSREYTEAFF. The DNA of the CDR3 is TGTGCCAGCAGCTCCAGGGAATATACTGAAGCTTTCTTT.

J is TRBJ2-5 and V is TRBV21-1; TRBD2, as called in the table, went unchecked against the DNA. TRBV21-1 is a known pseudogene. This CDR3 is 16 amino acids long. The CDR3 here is CASSKNSKDMEETQYF. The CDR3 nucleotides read TGTGCCAGCAGCAAAAATTCTAAGGATATGGAGGAGACCCAGTACTTC.

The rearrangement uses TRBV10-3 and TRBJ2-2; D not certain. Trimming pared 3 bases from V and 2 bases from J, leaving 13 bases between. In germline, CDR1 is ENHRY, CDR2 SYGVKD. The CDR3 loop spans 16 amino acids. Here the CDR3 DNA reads TGTGCCATCAGTGATACGTTAGGGTATAACACCGGGGAGCTGTTTTTT. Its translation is CAISDTLGYNTGELFF.

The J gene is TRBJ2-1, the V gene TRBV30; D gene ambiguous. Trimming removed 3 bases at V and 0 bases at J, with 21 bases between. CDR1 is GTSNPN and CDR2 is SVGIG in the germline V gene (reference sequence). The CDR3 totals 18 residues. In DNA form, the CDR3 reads TGTGCCTGGAGGCGTCGAACCCTTTCTTGGGGCTCCTACAATGAGCAGTTCTTC. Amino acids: CAWRRRTLSWGSYNEQFF.

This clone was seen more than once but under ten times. The CDR3 DNA is TGTGCCAGTAGTCAAGGGCGAGCTAGTGGCAATCAGCCCCAGCATTTT. Amino acid sequence: CASSQGRASGNQPQHF. The V call is TRBV19, the J call TRBJ1-5; no firm D call. Per germline, CDR1 LNHDA and CDR2 SQIVND (reference sequence). The CDR3 length is 16 residues. The ends were cut back, 5 bases at V and 2 bases at J, with 16 bases in the middle.

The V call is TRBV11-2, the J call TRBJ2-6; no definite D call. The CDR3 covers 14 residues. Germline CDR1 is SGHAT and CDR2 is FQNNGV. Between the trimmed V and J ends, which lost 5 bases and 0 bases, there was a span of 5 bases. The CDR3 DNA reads TGTGCCAGCAGCCCTAACTCTGGGGCCAACGTCCTGACTTTC. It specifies CASSPNSGANVLTF. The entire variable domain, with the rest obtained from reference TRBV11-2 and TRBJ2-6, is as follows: EAGVAQSPRYKIIEKRQSVAFWCNPISGHATLYWYQQILGQGPKLLIQFQNNGVVDDSQLPKDRFSAERLKGVDSTLKIQPAKLEDSAVYLCASSPNSGANVLTFGAGSRLTVL.

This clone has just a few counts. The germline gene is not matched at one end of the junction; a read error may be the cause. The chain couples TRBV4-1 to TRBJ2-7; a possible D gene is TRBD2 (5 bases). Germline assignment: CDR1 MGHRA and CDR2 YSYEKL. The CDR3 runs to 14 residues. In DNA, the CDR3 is TGCGCCAGCAGCCAAGACATTTCGTACTTCACTAGGTTCTTC. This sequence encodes CASSQDISYFTRFF.

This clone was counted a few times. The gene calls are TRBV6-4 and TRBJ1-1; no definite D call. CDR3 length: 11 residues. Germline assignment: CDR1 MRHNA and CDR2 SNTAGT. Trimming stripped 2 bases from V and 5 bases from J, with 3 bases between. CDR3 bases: TGTGCCAGCAGTGACGGTACTGAAGCTTTCTTT. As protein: CASSDGTEAFF.

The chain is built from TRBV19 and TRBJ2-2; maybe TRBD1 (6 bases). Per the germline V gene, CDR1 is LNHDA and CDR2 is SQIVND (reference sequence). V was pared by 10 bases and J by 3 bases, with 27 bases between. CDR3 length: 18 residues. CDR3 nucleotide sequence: TGTGCCACCCGACCGACAGATTGGGGGCTTTTATACACCGGGGAGCTGTTTTTT. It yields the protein CATRPTDWGLLYTGELFF.

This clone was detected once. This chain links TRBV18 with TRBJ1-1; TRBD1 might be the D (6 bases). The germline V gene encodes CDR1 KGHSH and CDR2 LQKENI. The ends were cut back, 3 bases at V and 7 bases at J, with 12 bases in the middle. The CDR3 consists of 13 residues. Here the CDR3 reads CASSPLADSEAFF. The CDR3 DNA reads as TGTGCCAGCTCACCCCTCGCGGACAGTGAAGCTTTCTTT. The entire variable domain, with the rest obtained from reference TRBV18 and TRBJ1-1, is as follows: NAGVMQNPRHLVRRRGQEARLRCSPMKGHSHVYWYRQLPEEGLKFMVYLQKENIIDESGMPKERFSAEFPKEGPSILRIQQVVRGDSAAYFCASSPLADSEAFFGQGTRLTVV.

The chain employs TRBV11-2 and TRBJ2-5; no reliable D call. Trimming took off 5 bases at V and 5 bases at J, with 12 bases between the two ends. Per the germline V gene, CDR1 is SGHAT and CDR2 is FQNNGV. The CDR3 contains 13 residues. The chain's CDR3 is CASSPLTEETQYF. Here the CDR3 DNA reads TGTGCCAGCAGCCCCCTTACGGAGGAGACCCAGTACTTC.

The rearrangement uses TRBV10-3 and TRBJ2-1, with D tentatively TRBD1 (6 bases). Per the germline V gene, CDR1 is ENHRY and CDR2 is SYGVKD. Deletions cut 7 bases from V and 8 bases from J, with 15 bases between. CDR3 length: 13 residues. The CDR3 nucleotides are TGTGCCATCAACCCAAACAGGGACCATGAGCAGTTCTTC. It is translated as CAINPNRDHEQFF.

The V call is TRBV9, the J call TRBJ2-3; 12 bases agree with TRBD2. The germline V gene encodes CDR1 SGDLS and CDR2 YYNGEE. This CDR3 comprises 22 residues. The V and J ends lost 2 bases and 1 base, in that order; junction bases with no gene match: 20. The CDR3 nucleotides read TGTGCCAGCAGCGTCTCCCTTACGGCTAGCGGGGGGGTTCGCCTGGGCACAGATACGCAGTATTTT. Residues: CASSVSLTASGGVRLGTDTQYF. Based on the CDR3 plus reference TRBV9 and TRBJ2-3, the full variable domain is DSGVTQTPKHLITATGQRVTLRCSPRSGDLSVYWYQQSLDQGLQFLIQYYNGEERAKGNILERFSAQQFPDLHSELNLSSLELGDSALYFCASSVSLTASGGVRLGTDTQYFGPGTRLTVL.

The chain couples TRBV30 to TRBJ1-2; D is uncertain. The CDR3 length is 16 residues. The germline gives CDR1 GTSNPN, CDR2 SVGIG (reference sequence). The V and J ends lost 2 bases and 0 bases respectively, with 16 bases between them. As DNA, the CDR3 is TGTGCCTGGAGTCCACAGTCCACTATCTCTAACTATGGCTACACCTTC. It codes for CAWSPQSTISNYGYTF.

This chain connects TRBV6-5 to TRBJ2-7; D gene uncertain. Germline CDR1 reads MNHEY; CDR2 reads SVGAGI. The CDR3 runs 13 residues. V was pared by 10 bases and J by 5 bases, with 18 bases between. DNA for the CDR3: TGTGCCATCGCAAGTCATAGGGCGAACGAGCAGTACTTC. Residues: CAIASHRANEQYF.

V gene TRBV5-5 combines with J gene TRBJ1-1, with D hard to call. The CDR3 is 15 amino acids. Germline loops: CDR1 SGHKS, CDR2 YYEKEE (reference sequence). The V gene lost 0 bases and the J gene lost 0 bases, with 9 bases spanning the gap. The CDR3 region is CASSLEAVMNTEAFF. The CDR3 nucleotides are TGTGCCAGCAGCTTGGAGGCAGTAATGAACACTGAAGCTTTCTTT. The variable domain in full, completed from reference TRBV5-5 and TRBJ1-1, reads DAGVTQSPTHLIKTRGQQVTLRCSPISGHKSVSWYQQVLGQGPQFIFQYYEKEERGRGNFPDRFSARQFPNYSSELNVNALLLGDSALYLCASSLEAVMNTEAFFGQGTRLTVV.